This T cell receptor (beta chain) was recorded in a study of PD-L1 blockade in urothelial cancer (dated by TCRdb to the late 2010s). Study-level background: Therapy was started in the mid-2010s for all patients, and atezolizumab 1,200 mg was administered intravenously every 3 weeks. Patients had an ECOG performance status of 0 or 1 and had received between 0 and 3 prior chemotherapy regimens. Pretreatment tumor samples, along with matched peripheral blood collected serially before and after atezolizumab treatment, underwent TCR sequencing. Progression-free survival longer than 6 months counted as durable clinical benefit, and TCR features were additionally tested against both progression-free and overall survival. Some 29 patients had pretreatment blood TCR-seq, about 25 had at least one posttreatment blood collection, and about 25 had tumor TCR-seq. Blood samples were analyzed at 3 weeks after treatment start (second dose) and at 6 weeks after treatment start. About 90% of the 29 patients were identified as males with urothelial cancer of bladder origin, and a prior smoking history was reported by 18 of 29 patients. Durable clinical benefit was achieved by nine patients and was not achieved by 20 patients. Somatic, immune and clinical correlates of response to PD-L1 blockade with atezolizumab in urothelial cancer were the focus of an exploratory multi-omic analysis. In the same patients, pretreatment tumors underwent whole exome sequencing and RNA sequencing in addition to TCR sequencing. Blood samples gave median yields of about 150,000 T cells and 82,636 unique TCRs, along with a median clonality of 0.080.

What this sample's time point label stands for: peripheral blood 6 weeks after treatment start. A total of 29 patients with locally advanced or metastatic urothelial carcinoma, treated at Memorial Sloan Kettering on a trial protocol, made up the cohort. Peripheral blood mononuclear cells were collected pretreatment and during treatment, with between 1 and 8 total time points per patient. The Qiagen DNeasy Blood extraction kit was used to purify genomic DNA from total PBMCs and from tumor samples. PBMCs were collected pretreatment and during treatment, and were isolated and stored as previously described. The trim is 4 bases for V and 11 bases for J, with a gap of 12 bases between the germline ends. Its CDR3 holds 12 amino acids, cysteine through phenylalanine. Only CDR3 DNA is held: 36 bases, read in frame from base 1. Taken from the germline V gene, the CDR1 and CDR2 loops are SGHTA and FQGNSA. Synthetic TCR analog templates were spiked into each PCR so that absolute template abundance could be estimated from read counts. The immunoSEQ assay was used to amplify TCRbeta CDR3 regions from genomic DNA with bias-controlled V and J gene primers. Rearranged TCRbeta segments were sequenced at approximately 20X coverage. For the original study's pipeline: Clustering was used to correct sequencing errors, and CDR3s were annotated against IMGT so that V, D and J genes could be assigned. Downstream analyses used only productive TCRbeta rearrangements, leaving out any out-of-frame or stop-codon sequences. Clonality was computed as one minus Shannon entropy normalized by the log of the number of unique productive sequences. Fisher's exact test with Benjamini-Hochberg correction, at a threshold of adjusted p below 0.01, was used to find clones that differed between time points or between blood and tumor. TCRdb retrieved this table from immuneACCESS and kept in-frame rearrangements only. Not all clones are present; in checked studies, unresolved V genes account for under half, and no reason is known for the remainder. That table is the source of V, J and clone size, and D and trimming were worked out from the DNA. The sample yields over 100,000 clones; roughly 90% were counted once. Of the sample, less than 5% is held by the ten largest clones.

Points the paper makes about the study in general: Greater expansion of tumor-associated TCR clones in peripheral blood 3 weeks after the start of treatment was observed in patients with durable benefit (n ≈ 22, p = 0.022). A pretreatment peripheral blood TCR clonality below the median was linked to improved progression-free and overall survival. Because the sample size was small (n ≈ 31) and many of the analyses were exploratory, the results are meant to be hypothesis-generating.

As for this clone: Which antigen it targets is not known. The input lacks base qualities; no much larger clone sits a single base away.

Here the chain combines TRBV7-2 and TRBJ1-5; the D gene lacks a confident call. Sequencing used PBMCs, obtained around atezolizumab (anti-PD-L1) treatment. The sequence was obtained from a man aged 60 to 69 with urothelial cancer. The DNA sequence reads TGTGCCAGCAGCTCGGCGGGTTTCGCCCAGCATTTT. It translates as CASSSAGFAQHF.